Following are 22 T cell receptor beta chains from one sample sequenced in a study of blood T cell repertoires in COVID-19. Only in-frame clones appear in the TCRdb table, and some are missing; sequencing was by immunoSEQ multiplex PCR. The table lists about 70,000 clones, approximately 83% of them singletons. Sample: peripheral blood. The receptors originated from a human donor in a cohort sampled during active COVID-19.

The V call is TRBV28, the J call TRBJ2-3; the match to TRBD1 covers 10 bases. The CDR3 contains 16 residues. Germline V gene sequence: CDR1 MDHEN, CDR2 SYDVKM. V trimming: 6 bases; J trimming: 3 bases; junction bases outside the gene matches: 9. The CDR3 DNA reads as TGTGCCAGCAGCTTCCAAGGGACAGGGGTAACAGATACGCAGTATTTT. It yields the protein CASSFQGTGVTDTQYF.

The rearrangement links TRBV28 to TRBJ1-3, with 7 nucleotides matching TRBD1. The CDR3 contains 16 residues. V lost 7 bases, J lost 4 bases, and 13 bases stayed unmatched. Germline CDR1 reads MDHEN; CDR2 reads SYDVKM. The CDR3 DNA is TGTGCCAGCACTACTGGAGGGGGCGCGAAAGGAAACACCATATATTTT. Translated, it gives CASTTGGGAKGNTIYF.

The chain's CDR3 is CASSYSVAGWAYEQYF. CDR3 in DNA: TGTGCCAGCAGTTACTCGGTGGCAGGGTGGGCCTACGAGCAGTACTTC. The V call is TRBV6-5, the J call TRBJ2-7; D might be TRBD1 (5 bases). This CDR3 has 16 residues. Per germline, CDR1 MNHEY and CDR2 SVGAGI. V was shortened by 0 bases and J by 2 bases, with 14 bases between the two germline ends.

This clone was counted a single time. The chain joins TRBV7-9 to TRBJ2-6; no definite D call. CDR1 is SEHNR, CDR2 FQNEAQ, per germline (reference sequence). There are 15 residues in the CDR3. Trimming removed 2 bases from V and 0 bases from J, with 5 bases in between. The CDR3 loop is CASSLRASGANVLTF. CDR3 coding DNA: TGTGCCAGCAGCTTAAGAGCCTCTGGGGCCAACGTCCTGACTTTC.

The J gene is TRBJ2-2, the V gene TRBV7-2; D uncertain. The V gene's germline CDR1 is SGHTA and CDR2 FQGNSA. Trimming cost V 5 bases and J 5 bases, with 9 bases left between them. CDR3 length: 13 amino acids. The CDR3: CASSPRHTGELFF. DNA for the CDR3: TGTGCCAGCAGCCCACGACATACCGGGGAGCTGTTTTTT.

The chain employs TRBV5-1 and TRBJ2-1; a possible D gene is TRBD1 (5 bases). V was pared by 5 bases and J by 0 bases, with 12 bases between. The germline V gene has CDR1 SGHRS and CDR2 YFSETQ. The CDR3 runs 15 residues. CDR3 protein: CASRRGTSSYNEQFF. DNA of the CDR3: TGCGCCAGCAGAAGGGGCACAAGCTCCTACAATGAGCAGTTCTTC.

V is TRBV19 and J is TRBJ2-1; a weak D match, TRBD1 (5 bases). The CDR3 sequence is 14 residues long. The V end was cut by 2 bases, the J end by 3 bases, with 8 bases between. CDR1 and CDR2 (germline): LNHDA, SQIVND (reference sequence). CDR3 bases: TGTGCCAGTAGTATATCAGACAGCTACAATGAGCAGTTCTTC. Amino acid sequence: CASSISDSYNEQFF.

V usage is TRBV3-1 (or the pseudogene TRBV3-2) and J usage is TRBJ2-7; 8 bases are shared with TRBD1. Trimming took 2 bases from V and 4 from J; bases not matched to a gene: 7. The CDR3 extends over 15 amino acids. CDR1 and CDR2 from the germline V gene are LGHDT and YNNKEL (reference sequence). The DNA for the CDR3 is TGTGCCAGCAGCCAATCAGGGACAGGCACTTACGAGCAGTACTTC. This gives the protein CASSQSGTGTYEQYF.

This rearrangement joins TRBV13 to TRBJ1-6, with TRBD1 matching over 10 bases. CDR1 and CDR2 from the germline V gene are PRHDT and FYEKMQ (reference sequence). V shed 4 bases, J shed 10 bases, and the junction held 10 bases outside the gene matches. This CDR3 has 16 residues. The CDR3 reads CASSSPSGTGESPLHF. DNA for the CDR3: TGTGCCAGCAGCTCCCCGTCCGGGACAGGGGAATCACCCCTCCACTTT.

The chain couples TRBV12-3 or TRBV12-4 to TRBJ2-1; no clear D. This CDR3 has 12 residues. V shed 3 bases and J shed 9 bases, with 9 bases lying between them. CDR3 nucleotide sequence: TGTGCCAGCAGTTTTCCAGGCCTTGAGCAGTTCTTC. It encodes CASSFPGLEQFF.

The chain employs TRBV11-2 and TRBJ2-7, with D perhaps TRBD1 (6 bases). The CDR3 has 12 amino acids. CDR1 is SGHAT, CDR2 FQNNGV, per germline. Trimming took 5 bases from V and 5 from J, leaving 10 bases between them. As DNA, the CDR3 is TGTGCCAGCAGCCGTTACAGGGACGAGCAGTACTTC. It translates to CASSRYRDEQYF.

J is TRBJ1-1 and V is TRBV29-1; D is ambiguous. The CDR3 contains 13 residues. Trimming removed 6 bases at V and 7 bases at J, with 18 bases between. The germline gives CDR1 SQVTM, CDR2 ANQGSEA. In DNA form, the CDR3 reads TGCAGCGTCGTCCGGGAGGGCCAGGATGAAGCTTTCTTT. Translation gives CSVVREGQDEAFF.

This chain connects TRBV7-8 to TRBJ2-7; TRBD1 might be the D (6 bases). The CDR3 is made up of 13 amino acids. The germline gives CDR1 SGHVS, CDR2 FQNEAQ. V lost 8 bases to trimming and J lost 2 bases, with 13 bases between them. CDR3 sequence: CASGGRLPYEQYF. The CDR3 DNA reads TGTGCCAGCGGGGGCAGGCTCCCCTACGAGCAGTACTTC.

The chain joins TRBV6-6 to TRBJ2-7; 12 positions match TRBD1. With V trimmed by 2 bases and J by 3 bases, 2 bases remained unmatched. Germline V CDR1 and CDR2: MNHNY, SVGAGI (reference sequence). The CDR3 runs to 15 residues. For the CDR3, the DNA is TGTGCCAGCAGTTACGGGGACAGGGGGCACTACGAGCAGTACTTC. Protein: CASSYGDRGHYEQYF.

This chain connects TRBV18 to TRBJ2-2; D may be TRBD1 (5 bases). Germline assignment: CDR1 KGHSH and CDR2 LQKENI. Trimming removed 6 bases from V and 0 bases from J, with 14 bases in between. The CDR3 runs 16 residues. CDR3 loop: CASSPIRTTNTGELFF. The CDR3, as DNA: TGTGCCAGCTCCCCAATTCGGACAACGAACACCGGGGAGCTGTTTTTT.

This rearrangement joins TRBV4-2 to TRBJ1-3, with 7 positions matching TRBD1. V shed 1 base, J shed 8 bases, and the junction held 11 bases outside the gene matches. This CDR3 spans 16 amino acids. Germline V lookup: CDR1 LGHNA, CDR2 YNFKEQ. CDR3 residues: CASSQVVTGVVYTIYF. The CDR3 DNA reads TGTGCCAGCAGCCAAGTAGTCACAGGGGTGGTTTACACCATATATTTT.

The chain couples TRBV7-8 to TRBJ2-7; D unclear. V was cut by 1 base and J by 3 bases, with 7 bases left in between. Germline CDR1 SGHVS, CDR2 FQNEAQ. The CDR3 sequence is 13 residues long. The CDR3 nucleotides read TGTGCCAGCAGCTTAGTACAGTACTACGAGCAGTACTTC. It translates to CASSLVQYYEQYF.

This clone appeared a few times. This chain connects TRBV30 to TRBJ1-3; 7 bases map to TRBD1. The CDR3 is made up of 13 amino acids. V lost 5 bases and J lost 4; bases outside the gene matches: 5. The germline V gene has CDR1 GTSNPN and CDR2 SVGIG (reference sequence). CDR3 bases: TGTGCCTGGGCCGGGACAGCGGGAAACACCATATATTTT. Its translation is CAWAGTAGNTIYF.

The rearrangement uses TRBV5-1 and TRBJ1-3; the D is unclear. The V gene lost 4 bases and the J gene lost 2 bases, with 7 bases spanning the gap. The CDR3 consists of 13 residues. CDR1 and CDR2 from the germline V gene are SGHRS and YFSETQ. CDR3 sequence (DNA): TGCGCCAGCAGCGCCACTCCTGGAAACACCATATATTTT. This sequence encodes CASSATPGNTIYF.

The V gene is TRBV29-1, the J gene TRBJ2-3; TRBD2 is a possible D gene (5 bases). The CDR3 contains 14 residues. V was cut by 1 base and J by 14 bases, with 22 bases left in between. Germline V lookup: CDR1 SQVTM, CDR2 ANQGSEA. CDR3 DNA: TGCAGCGTTGAAGGGGGAGCTGATTCTTCCCCTCCGTATTTT. As protein: CSVEGGADSSPPYF.

The chain combines TRBV9 with TRBJ2-3; 10 bases match TRBD2. The CDR3 sequence is 17 residues long. V dropped 0 bases and J dropped 3; count of bases not matched to a gene: 7. CDR1 and CDR2 from the germline V gene are SGDLS and YYNGEE. The CDR3 DNA is TGTGCCAGCAGCGTAGCTGTGACTAGCGGGCGGACAGATACGCAGTATTTT. It is translated as CASSVAVTSGRTDTQYF. The full variable domain, in which reference TRBV9 and TRBJ2-3 provide the parts outside the CDR3, is DSGVTQTPKHLITATGQRVTLRCSPRSGDLSVYWYQQSLDQGLQFLIQYYNGEERAKGNILERFSAQQFPDLHSELNLSSLELGDSALYFCASSVAVTSGRTDTQYFGPGTRLTVL.

This clone has only a few counts. The chain employs TRBV6-4 and TRBJ1-2; a possible D gene is TRBD1 (6 bases). V was trimmed by 4 bases and J by 2 bases, leaving 11 bases between them. The CDR3 totals 14 residues. CDR1 and CDR2 from the germline V gene are MRHNA and SNTAGT. The CDR3 loop is CASSVTGSNYGYTF. As DNA, the CDR3 is TGTGCCAGCAGTGTGACAGGTTCAAACTATGGCTACACCTTC.